These 26 T cell receptor beta chains share one sample of origin, sequenced in a study of T cell changes during pregnancy in multiple sclerosis. Sequenced by immunoSEQ multiplex PCR; TCRdb stores in-frame clones only, minus some. The sample shows tens of thousands of clones, around 90% of them seen only once. The sequenced sample was peripheral blood, obtained before pregnancy. The receptors come from a female donor with multiple sclerosis, enrolled in a pregnancy study.

This clone was observed a few times. The CDR3 region has the DNA TGTGCCAGCAGTTATGGGGCCCGGATAGCGGGAGGGTTGTCTGGCACAGATACGCAGTATTTT. Translation gives CASSYGARIAGGLSGTDTQYF. The chain uses TRBV28 and TRBJ2-3, with TRBD2 matching over 11 bases. CDR1 and CDR2 from the germline V gene are MDHEN and SYDVKM. CDR3 length: 21 residues. The J segment lost 1 base and the V segment lost 4 bases, leaving 19 bases of the junction unmatched.

CDR3 region: CSVENRYNEQFF. The CDR3 DNA reads TGCAGCGTTGAGAACAGGTACAATGAGCAGTTCTTC. The chain is built from TRBV29-1 and TRBJ2-1; TRBD1 might be the D (5 bases). The CDR3 loop spans 12 amino acids. V shed 3 bases and J shed 4 bases, with 7 bases lying between them. Germline CDR1 reads SQVTM; CDR2 reads ANQGSEA.

The chain has TRBV5-1 and TRBJ2-7, with 9 bases fitting TRBD1. This CDR3 spans 14 amino acids. Germline trimming cut 4 bases from V and 4 bases from J; bases unmatched to any gene: 6. Germline V gene data show CDR1 as SGHRS and CDR2 as YFSETQ. Here the CDR3 reads CASSEQGARYEQYF. DNA for the CDR3: TGCGCCAGCAGCGAACAGGGGGCGCGATACGAGCAGTACTTC.

The V gene is TRBV6-5, the J gene TRBJ1-1; TRBD1 aligns across 11 bases. Germline CDR1 is MNHEY and CDR2 is SVGAGI. This CDR3 contains 15 residues. Losses at the gene ends were 2 bases for V and 4 bases for J; bases not matched to a gene: 3. The CDR3 DNA is TGTGCCAGCAGTTACAGCGGGACAGGGGGCACTGAAGCTTTCTTT. Its protein is CASSYSGTGGTEAFF.

CDR3 sequence: CASSQGTHMNTEAFF. The CDR3 nucleotides are TGCGCCAGCAGCCAAGGCACACATATGAACACTGAAGCTTTCTTT. The rearrangement joins TRBV4-1 to TRBJ1-1; D call uncertain. This CDR3 comprises 15 residues. Germline loops: CDR1 MGHRA, CDR2 YSYEKL. Trimming cost V 1 base and J 0 bases, with 9 bases left between them.

For the CDR3, the DNA is TGTGCCAGTAGCCCAGGGGGTCTCAGGTGGGCTTTCTTT. Its protein is CASSPGGLRWAFF. The chain is built from TRBV19 and TRBJ1-1, with 7 bases lining up with TRBD1. This CDR3 has 13 amino acids. The V segment lost 6 bases and the J segment 11 bases; nucleotides outside the gene matches: 12. The germline V gene encodes CDR1 LNHDA and CDR2 SQIVND (reference sequence).

The rearrangement joins TRBV27 to TRBJ2-7, with a possible D match to TRBD1 (5 bases). The V end lost 5 bases, the J end lost 2 bases, and 7 bases lay between the germline ends. CDR1 MNHEY and CDR2 SMNVEV come from the germline V gene (reference sequence). CDR3 length: 12 residues. The CDR3 reads CASSPRAYEQYF. The CDR3 nucleotides read TGTGCCAGCAGTCCCAGGGCCTACGAGCAGTACTTC.

This clone was detected only once. V usage is TRBV6-1 and J usage is TRBJ2-1; no clear D. The CDR3 has 14 residues. Germline CDR1 MNHNS, CDR2 SASEGT. V was clipped by 2 bases and J by 7 bases, with 12 bases between them. The CDR3 region is CASSEPGFVNEQFF. Written as DNA, the CDR3 is TGTGCCAGCAGTGAACCGGGTTTCGTGAATGAGCAGTTCTTC.

This clone was counted a single time. This chain joins TRBV9 and TRBJ2-5, with 11 bases that match TRBD2. The CDR3 covers 17 residues. V dropped 0 bases and J dropped 0; count of bases not matched to a gene: 4. Per the germline V gene, CDR1 is SGDLS and CDR2 is YYNGEE. The CDR3 loop is CASSVGASGRYQETQYF. The CDR3 DNA sequence: TGTGCCAGCAGCGTAGGTGCTAGCGGGAGGTACCAAGAGACCCAGTACTTC.

The chain recombines TRBV5-1 with TRBJ2-3; 10 nucleotides align to TRBD2. CDR1 and CDR2 from the germline V gene are SGHRS and YFSETQ. The CDR3 has 15 amino acids. The V and J ends lost 1 base and 5 bases, in that order; junction bases with no gene match: 4. The CDR3 bases are TGCGCCAGCAGCTTGACTAGCGGGACAGGAGATACGCAGTATTTT. It translates to CASSLTSGTGDTQYF. Looking up the rest from reference TRBV5-1 and TRBJ2-3 gives the full variable domain: KAGVTQTPRYLIKTRGQQVTLSCSPISGHRSVSWYQQTPGQGLQFLFEYFSETQRNKGNFPGRFSGRQFSNSRSEMNVSTLELGDSALYLCASSLTSGTGDTQYFGPGTRLTVL.

The J gene is TRBJ2-1, the V gene TRBV7-2; perhaps TRBD1 as D (5 bases). The CDR3 is 12 amino acids. V shed 5 bases and J shed 7 bases, with 9 bases lying between them. CDR1 is SGHTA and CDR2 is FQGNSA in the germline V gene. Here the CDR3 DNA reads TGTGCCAGCAGCCGGACATTTAATGAGCAGTTCTTC. Translating it yields CASSRTFNEQFF.

The gene calls are TRBV9 and TRBJ2-3, with TRBD1 as a possible D gene (5 bases). The CDR3 sequence is 15 residues long. CDR1 SGDLS and CDR2 YYNGEE come from the germline V gene. V was pared by 1 base and J by 5 bases, with 14 bases between. The CDR3 bases are TGTGCCAGCAGCGTATTTCCCAGGGCAGGAGATACGCAGTATTTT. Its translation is CASSVFPRAGDTQYF.

In this sample, this clone turned up a few times. V usage is TRBV28 and J usage is TRBJ1-3, with 8 bases lining up with TRBD1. The ends lost 6 bases at V and 4 bases at J; junction bases unmatched: 5. This CDR3 is built from 14 residues. Germline CDR1 and CDR2: MDHEN and SYDVKM. The CDR3: CASSNRGGGNTIYF. DNA of the CDR3: TGTGCCAGCAGCAACAGGGGGGGCGGAAACACCATATATTTT.

The chain employs TRBV5-6 and TRBJ2-5; D is undetermined. Germline CDR1 and CDR2: SGHDT and YYEEEE. There are 14 residues in the CDR3. V was pared by 4 bases and J by 4 bases, with 14 bases between. The CDR3 sequence: CASSSTNPGETQYF. In nucleotides, the CDR3 is TGTGCCAGCAGCAGTACTAACCCCGGAGAGACCCAGTACTTC.

This chain links TRBV6-1 with TRBJ2-7; D not certain. Deletions cut 4 bases from V and 5 bases from J, with 6 bases between. This CDR3 has 11 amino acids. Germline-derived CDR1 and CDR2 are MNHNS and SASEGT. The CDR3 DNA is TGTGCCAGCAGTGTGATAGACGAGCAGTACTTC. It translates to CASSVIDEQYF.

The chain's CDR3 is CASSPARDSHVLTF. The CDR3 DNA reads TGTGCCAGTAGTCCCGCCCGGGACAGCCATGTCCTGACTTTC. The chain employs TRBV19 and TRBJ2-6; 7 nucleotides align to TRBD1. The V and J ends lost 5 bases and 13 bases, in that order; junction bases with no gene match: 11. The CDR3 is 14 amino acids. Germline V gene sequence: CDR1 LNHDA, CDR2 SQIVND (reference sequence).

This sequence joins TRBV9 and TRBJ1-3; 7 nucleotides match TRBD1. This CDR3 is 15 amino acids long. V shed 3 bases and J 4 bases; nucleotides not matched to a gene: 7. Germline loops: CDR1 SGDLS, CDR2 YYNGEE. For the CDR3, the DNA is TGTGCCAGCAGCGACAACCCGACAGGGGGAAACACCATATATTTT. Translated, it gives CASSDNPTGGNTIYF.

The chain links TRBV6-4 to TRBJ2-3; D unresolved. V lost 4 bases and J lost 0, with 11 bases in between. CDR3 size: 15 residues. Germline V lookup: CDR1 MRHNA, CDR2 SNTAGT. The CDR3 coding sequence is TGTGCCAGCAGTGCAGGTCCATCTAGCACAGATACGCAGTATTTT. Translated: CASSAGPSSTDTQYF.

This chain links TRBV18 with TRBJ2-3; 11 nucleotides line up with TRBD2. The CDR3 is 17 residues long. Losses at the gene ends were 3 bases for V and 1 base for J; bases not matched to a gene: 6. CDR1 KGHSH and CDR2 LQKENI come from the germline V gene. The CDR3 loop reads CASSPGTSGLRTDTQYF. CDR3 coding DNA: TGTGCCAGCTCACCTGGGACTAGCGGACTGCGCACAGATACGCAGTATTTT.

This clone appeared a single time. The chain is built from TRBV6-5 and TRBJ1-1; TRBD1 agrees at 9 bases. The germline gives CDR1 MNHEY, CDR2 SVGAGI. This CDR3 comprises 13 residues. V shed 6 bases and J 11 bases; nucleotides not matched to a gene: 10. This CDR3 is CASRGPGQGSAFF. In nucleotides, the CDR3 is TGTGCCAGCAGGGGCCCGGGACAGGGTTCGGCTTTCTTT.

The chain is built from TRBV30 and TRBJ2-1; maybe TRBD2 (5 bases). Trimming took off 4 bases at V and 7 bases at J, with 14 bases between the two ends. The CDR3 totals 13 residues. Germline V gene lookup returns CDR1 GTSNPN and CDR2 SVGIG (reference sequence). CDR3: CAWNLFGENEQFF. The CDR3 region has the DNA TGTGCCTGGAATCTCTTCGGGGAGAATGAGCAGTTCTTC.

The table lists this clone with a count of one. The J gene is TRBJ2-1, the V gene TRBV5-4, with 11 bases that match TRBD2. The CDR3 spans 18 residues. Germline lookup yields CDR1 SGHNT and CDR2 YYREEE (reference sequence). The J segment lost 4 bases and the V segment lost 4 bases, leaving 13 bases of the junction unmatched. The CDR3 sequence: CASSAYLLAGEIYNEQFF. The DNA of the CDR3 is TGTGCCAGCAGCGCCTACTTACTAGCGGGAGAGATATACAATGAGCAGTTCTTC.

V usage is TRBV5-1 and J usage is TRBJ2-5; D unresolved. The V end lost 0 bases, the J end lost 5 bases, and 8 bases lay between the germline ends. The CDR3 runs to 13 residues. CDR1 and CDR2 from the germline V gene are SGHRS and YFSETQ. The CDR3 region has the DNA TGCGCCAGCAGCTTGGGCCCCCAGGAGACCCAGTACTTC. Translation gives CASSLGPQETQYF.

This clone was picked up one time. The chain combines TRBV20-1 with TRBJ1-2, with D unclear. Germline CDR1 is DFQATT and CDR2 is SNEGSKA (reference sequence). There are 11 residues in the CDR3. V dropped 0 bases and J dropped 8 bases, with 7 bases sitting between them. The CDR3 DNA is TGCAGTGCTAGAGACGCGGGGGGCTACACCTTC. Translating it yields CSARDAGGYTF.

The gene calls are TRBV27 and TRBJ1-1; D not certain. This CDR3 comprises 15 residues. The germline CDR1 and CDR2 sequences are MNHEY and SMNVEV (reference sequence). V was trimmed by 5 bases and J by 4 bases, leaving 17 bases between them. The CDR3, as DNA: TGTGCCAGCAGTCTCCAAGCTCTGGGAGGCACTGAAGCTTTCTTT. It is translated as CASSLQALGGTEAFF.

V usage is TRBV7-9 and J usage is TRBJ2-5; 9 bases are shared with TRBD2. In germline, CDR1 is SEHNR, CDR2 FQNEAQ (reference sequence). Trimming at V came to 6 bases and at J to 5 bases, leaving 10 bases not matched to a gene. This CDR3 is built from 15 residues. CDR3 sequence reads: CASRSSGSQRETQYF. CDR3 in DNA: TGTGCCAGCAGAAGTAGCGGGAGCCAGAGGGAGACCCAGTACTTC.